This TCR beta chain was documented in a study of Graves' ophthalmopathy and Graves' hyperthyroidism. The hyperthyroidism patients had a new diagnosis of under 2 months' duration and were aged 18 to 65. The authors used Ficoll-Paque density gradient centrifugation to separate PBMCs. The input was approximately 10 ml of fresh peripheral blood. This clonotype was counted many times. Amplification from RNA transcripts yielded the TCR beta CDR3 regions. An opening RT-PCR round employed HTBI primers and preceded a second-round multiplex PCR. TCRdb reprocessed the multiplex PCR reads via MiXCR and lists one record per CDR3 protein. Among approximately 410,000 distinct CDR3 sequences listed, 15% were seen once. Sequenced sample: peripheral blood. This clonotype was obtained from a young woman with stable Graves' hyperthyroidism.

The DNA of the CDR3 is TGTGCCAGCAGCTTACAGACAGGGACTCAAGAGACCCAGTACTTC. The encoded protein is CASSLQTGTQETQYF. J is TRBJ2-5 and V is TRBV7-2; tentative D call: TRBD1 (7 bases). The CDR3 spans 15 residues. Trimming took off 2 bases at V and 2 bases at J, with 12 bases between the two ends. Germline V gives CDR1 SGHTA, CDR2 FQGNSA.